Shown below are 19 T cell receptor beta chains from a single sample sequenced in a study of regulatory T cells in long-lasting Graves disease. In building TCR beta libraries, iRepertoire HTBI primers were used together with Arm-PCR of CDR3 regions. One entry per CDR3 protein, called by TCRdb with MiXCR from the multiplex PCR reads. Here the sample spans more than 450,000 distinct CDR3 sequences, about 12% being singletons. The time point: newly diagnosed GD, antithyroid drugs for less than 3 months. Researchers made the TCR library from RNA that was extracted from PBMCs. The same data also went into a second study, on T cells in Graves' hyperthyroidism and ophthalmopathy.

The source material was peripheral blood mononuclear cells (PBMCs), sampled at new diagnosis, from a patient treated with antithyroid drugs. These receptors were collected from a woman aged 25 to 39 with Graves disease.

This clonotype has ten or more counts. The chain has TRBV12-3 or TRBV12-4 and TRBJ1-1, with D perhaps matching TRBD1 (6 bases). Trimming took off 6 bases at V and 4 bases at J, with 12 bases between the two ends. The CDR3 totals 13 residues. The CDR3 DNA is TGTGCCAGCAGCTCAACAGGGCCCACTGAAGCTTTCTTT. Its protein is CASSSTGPTEAFF.

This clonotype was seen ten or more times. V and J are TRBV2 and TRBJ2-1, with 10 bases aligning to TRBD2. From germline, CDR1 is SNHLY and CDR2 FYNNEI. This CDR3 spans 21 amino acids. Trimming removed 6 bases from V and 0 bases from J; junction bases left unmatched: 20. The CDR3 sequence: CASRGGASGSYKVSSYNEQFF. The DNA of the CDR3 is TGTGCCAGCAGGGGGGGGGCTAGCGGGAGTTATAAGGTGAGCTCCTACAATGAGCAGTTCTTC. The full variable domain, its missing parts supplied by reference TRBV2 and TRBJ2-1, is EPEVTQTPSHQVTQMGQEVILRCVPISNHLYFYWYRQILGQKVEFLVSFYNNEISEKSEIFDDQFSVERPDGSNFTLKIRSTKLEDSAMYFCASRGGASGSYKVSSYNEQFFGPGTRLTVL.

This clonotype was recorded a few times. DNA for the CDR3: TGCGCCAGCAGCTTGGCCTTGACTAGCTACGAGCAGTACTTC. The encoded protein is CASSLALTSYEQYF. The genes are TRBV5-1 and TRBJ2-7; tentative D call: TRBD2 (6 bases). CDR3 length: 14 residues. Trimming stripped 0 bases from V and 3 bases from J, with 10 bases between. CDR1 is SGHRS and CDR2 is YFSETQ in the germline V gene.

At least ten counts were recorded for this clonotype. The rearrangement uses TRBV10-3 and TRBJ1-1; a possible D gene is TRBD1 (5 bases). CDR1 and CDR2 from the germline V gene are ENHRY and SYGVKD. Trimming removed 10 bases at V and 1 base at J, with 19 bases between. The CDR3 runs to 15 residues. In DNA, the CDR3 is TGTGCCACTTCCTACGGGGGTCAGGGGAACACTGAAGCTTTCTTT. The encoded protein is CATSYGGQGNTEAFF.

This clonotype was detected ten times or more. Here the CDR3 reads CASSVLGRNNEQFF. The CDR3 DNA follows: TGTGCCAGCAGCGTACTAGGCCGAAACAATGAGCAGTTCTTC. The gene calls are TRBV6-1 and TRBJ2-1, with D possibly matching TRBD2 (5 bases). There are 14 residues in the CDR3. Trimming left V 6 bases short and J 5 bases short, with 14 bases between. Germline V gives CDR1 MNHNS, CDR2 SASEGT.

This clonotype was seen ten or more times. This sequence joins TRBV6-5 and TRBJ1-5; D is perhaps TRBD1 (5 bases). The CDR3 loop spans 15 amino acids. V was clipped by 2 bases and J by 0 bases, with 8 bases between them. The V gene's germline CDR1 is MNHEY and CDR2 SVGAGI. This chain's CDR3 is CASSYQGGSNQPQHF. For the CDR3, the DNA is TGTGCCAGCAGTTACCAGGGAGGTAGCAATCAGCCCCAGCATTTT.

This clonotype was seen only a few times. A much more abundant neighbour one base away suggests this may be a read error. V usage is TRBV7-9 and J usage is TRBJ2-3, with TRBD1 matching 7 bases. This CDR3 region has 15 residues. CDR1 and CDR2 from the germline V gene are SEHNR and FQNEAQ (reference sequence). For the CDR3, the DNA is TGTGCCAGCAGCACAGGGGATTCTTACACAAATACGCAGTATTTT. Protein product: CASSTGDSYTNTQYF.

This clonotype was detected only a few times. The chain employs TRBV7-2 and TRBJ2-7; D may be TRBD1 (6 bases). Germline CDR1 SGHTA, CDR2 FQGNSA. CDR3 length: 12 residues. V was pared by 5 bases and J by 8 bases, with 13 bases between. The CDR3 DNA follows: TGTGCCAGCAGCGCCCCTGGACAGCAGCAGTACTTC. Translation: CASSAPGQQQYF.

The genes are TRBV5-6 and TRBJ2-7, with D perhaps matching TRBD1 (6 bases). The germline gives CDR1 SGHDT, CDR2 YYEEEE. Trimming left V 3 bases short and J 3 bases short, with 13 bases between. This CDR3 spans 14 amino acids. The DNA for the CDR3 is TGTGCCAGCAGCTGGGGACACACTATCTACGAGCAGTACTTC. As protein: CASSWGHTIYEQYF.

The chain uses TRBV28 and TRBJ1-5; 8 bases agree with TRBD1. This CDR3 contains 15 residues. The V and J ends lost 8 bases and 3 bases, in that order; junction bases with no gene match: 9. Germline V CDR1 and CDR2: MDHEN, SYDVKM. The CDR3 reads CASLTPGQDNQPQHF. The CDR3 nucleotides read TGTGCCAGCTTAACCCCGGGACAGGACAATCAGCCCCAGCATTTT.

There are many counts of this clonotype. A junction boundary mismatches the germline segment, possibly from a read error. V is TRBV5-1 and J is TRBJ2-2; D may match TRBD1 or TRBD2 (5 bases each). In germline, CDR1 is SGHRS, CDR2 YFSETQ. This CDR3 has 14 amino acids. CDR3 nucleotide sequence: TGTGCCAGCAGCTTAGGGGAGTATACCGGGGAGCTGTTTTTT. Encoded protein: CASSLGEYTGELFF. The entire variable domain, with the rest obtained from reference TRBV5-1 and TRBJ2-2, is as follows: KAGVTQTPRYLIKTRGQQVTLSCSPISGHRSVSWYQQTPGQGLQFLFEYFSETQRNKGNFPGRFSGRQFSNSRSEMNVSTLELGDSALYLCASSLGEYTGELFFGEGSRLTVL.

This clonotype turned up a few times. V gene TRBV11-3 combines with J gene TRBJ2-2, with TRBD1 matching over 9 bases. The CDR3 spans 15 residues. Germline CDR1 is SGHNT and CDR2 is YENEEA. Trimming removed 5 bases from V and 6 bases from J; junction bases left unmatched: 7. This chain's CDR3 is CASSPRDRVAGELFF. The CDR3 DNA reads TGTGCCAGCAGCCCCCGGGACAGGGTCGCCGGGGAGCTGTTTTTT.

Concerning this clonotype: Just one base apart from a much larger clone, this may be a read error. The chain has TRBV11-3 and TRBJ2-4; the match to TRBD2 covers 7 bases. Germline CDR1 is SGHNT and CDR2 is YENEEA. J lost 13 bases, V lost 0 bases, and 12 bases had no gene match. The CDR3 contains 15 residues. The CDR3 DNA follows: TGTGCCAGCAGCTTAGATCTGCGGGGGTCAAATGAGCAGTACTTC. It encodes CASSLDLRGSNEQYF.

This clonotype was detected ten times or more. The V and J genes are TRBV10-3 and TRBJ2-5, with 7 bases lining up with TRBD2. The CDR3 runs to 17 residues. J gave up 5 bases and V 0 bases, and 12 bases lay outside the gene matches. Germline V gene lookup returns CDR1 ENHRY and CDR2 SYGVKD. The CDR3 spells CAISESTGGGLGETQYF. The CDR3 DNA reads TGTGCCATCAGTGAGTCGACGGGAGGCGGGCTTGGGGAGACCCAGTACTTC.

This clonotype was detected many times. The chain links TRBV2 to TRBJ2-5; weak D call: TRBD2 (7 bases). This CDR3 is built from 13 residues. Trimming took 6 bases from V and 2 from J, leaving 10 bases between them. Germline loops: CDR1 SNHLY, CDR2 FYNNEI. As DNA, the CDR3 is TGTGCCAGCAGGGAGGGGGGGCAAGAGACCCAGTACTTC. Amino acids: CASREGGQETQYF. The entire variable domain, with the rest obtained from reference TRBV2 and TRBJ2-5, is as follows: EPEVTQTPSHQVTQMGQEVILRCVPISNHLYFYWYRQILGQKVEFLVSFYNNEISEKSEIFDDQFSVERPDGSNFTLKIRSTKLEDSAMYFCASREGGQETQYFGPGTRLLVL.

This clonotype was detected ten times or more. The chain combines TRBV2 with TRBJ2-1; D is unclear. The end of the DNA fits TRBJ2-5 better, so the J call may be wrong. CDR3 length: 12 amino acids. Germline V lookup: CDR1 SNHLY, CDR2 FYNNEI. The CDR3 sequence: CASSATQETQYF. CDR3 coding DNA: TGTGCCAGCAGTGCCACCCAAGAGACCCAGTACTTC.

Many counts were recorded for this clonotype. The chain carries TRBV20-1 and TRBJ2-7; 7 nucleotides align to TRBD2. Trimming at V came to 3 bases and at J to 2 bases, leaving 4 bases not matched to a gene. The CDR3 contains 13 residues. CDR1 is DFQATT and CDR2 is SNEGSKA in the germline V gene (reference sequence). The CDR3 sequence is CSARRTSTYEQYF. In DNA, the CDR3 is TGCAGTGCTAGGAGGACTAGTACCTACGAGCAGTACTTC.

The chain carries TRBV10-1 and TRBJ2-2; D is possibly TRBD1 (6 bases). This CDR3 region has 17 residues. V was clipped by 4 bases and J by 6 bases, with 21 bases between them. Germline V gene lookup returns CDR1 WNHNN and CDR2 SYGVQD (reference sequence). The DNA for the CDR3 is TGCGCCAGCAGTGCTAAAGGGGGAGTCCCTCGTGCCGGGGAGCTGTTTTTT. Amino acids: CASSAKGGVPRAGELFF.

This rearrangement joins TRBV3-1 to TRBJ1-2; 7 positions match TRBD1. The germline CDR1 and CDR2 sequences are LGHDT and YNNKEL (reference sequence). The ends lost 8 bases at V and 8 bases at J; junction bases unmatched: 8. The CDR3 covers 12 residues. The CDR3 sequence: CASDQGGEGYTF. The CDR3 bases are TGTGCCAGCGACCAGGGGGGAGAAGGCTACACCTTC. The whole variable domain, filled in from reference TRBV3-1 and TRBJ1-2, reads DTAVSQTPKYLVTQMGNDKSIKCEQNLGHDTMYWYKQDSKKFLKIMFSYNNKELIINETVPNRFSPKSPDKAHLNLHINSLELGDSAVYFCASDQGGEGYTFGSGTRLTVV.